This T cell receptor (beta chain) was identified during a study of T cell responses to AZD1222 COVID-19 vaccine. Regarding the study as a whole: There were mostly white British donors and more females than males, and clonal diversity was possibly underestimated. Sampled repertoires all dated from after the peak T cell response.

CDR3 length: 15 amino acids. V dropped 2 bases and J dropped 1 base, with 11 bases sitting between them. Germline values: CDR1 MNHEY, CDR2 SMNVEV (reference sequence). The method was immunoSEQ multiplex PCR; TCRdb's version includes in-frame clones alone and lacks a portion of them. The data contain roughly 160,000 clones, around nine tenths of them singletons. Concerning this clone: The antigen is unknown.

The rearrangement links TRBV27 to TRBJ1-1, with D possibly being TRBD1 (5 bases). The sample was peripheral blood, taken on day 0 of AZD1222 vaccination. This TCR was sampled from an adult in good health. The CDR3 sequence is CASSLRGMGNTEAFF. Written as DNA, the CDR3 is TGTGCCAGCAGTTTACGGGGGATGGGGAACACTGAAGCTTTCTTT.